The 8 T cell receptor beta chains listed next were all sequenced from one sample in a study of T cell repertoires in cytomegalovirus infection. TCRdb processed the reads anew with MiXCR; each CDR3 protein has one entry. Among under 300,000 distinct CDR3 sequences listed, about 18% were seen once. The sample was CD8+ T cells from PBMCs. The receptors were gathered from a human donor in good health (CMV status not recorded). Some clones in this sample may be carry-over from other donors' samples.

The chain carries TRBV6-5 and TRBJ2-7; D gene unclear. Germline CDR1 is MNHEY and CDR2 is SVGAGI. The V and J ends lost 0 bases and 5 bases respectively, with 20 bases between them. The CDR3 has 17 residues. The CDR3 region is CASSYSPRTTSIDEQYF. CDR3 bases: TGTGCCAGCAGTTACTCCCCCAGGACCACCTCTATCGACGAGCAGTACTTC.

The genes are TRBV5-6 and TRBJ2-7, with 9 bases aligning to TRBD1. The germline V gene encodes CDR1 SGHDT and CDR2 YYEEEE. The CDR3 is 16 residues long. J lost 5 bases, V lost 4 bases, and 13 bases had no gene match. The DNA of the CDR3 is TGTGCCAGCAGCCCGGCCGGGGGGACAGGGTGGGACGAGCAGTACTTC. Amino acid sequence: CASSPAGGTGWDEQYF.

The table lists this clonotype with a few counts. The genes are TRBV6-5 and TRBJ2-2; 10 positions match TRBD1. CDR3 size: 17 residues. CDR1 and CDR2 (germline): MNHEY, SVGAGI. Losses at the gene ends were 0 bases for V and 6 bases for J; bases not matched to a gene: 7. CDR3: CASSYSTPGTGAGELFF. CDR3 DNA: TGTGCCAGCAGTTACTCAACCCCCGGGACAGGGGCCGGGGAGCTGTTTTTT.

The chain uses TRBV7-4 and TRBJ2-7; possibly TRBD1 for D (5 bases). CDR3 size: 14 residues. V was trimmed by 5 bases and J by 2 bases, leaving 13 bases between them. Looked up from germline, CDR1 is SGHVT and CDR2 is SQSDAQ. The CDR3 here is CASSAGRGAYEQYF. CDR3 bases: TGTGCCAGCAGCGCAGGGCGAGGCGCCTACGAGCAGTACTTC. Full variable domain (outside the CDR3, taken from reference TRBV7-4 and TRBJ2-7): GAGVSQSPRYKVAKRGRDVALRCDSISGHVTLYWYRQTLGQGSEVLTYSQSDAQRDKSGRPSGRFSAERPERSVSTLKIQRTEQGDSAVYLCASSAGRGAYEQYFGPGTRLTVT.

This clonotype was found many times. The chain employs TRBV29-1 and TRBJ2-7, with D possibly being TRBD2 (6 bases). The CDR3 contains 13 residues. Between the trimmed V and J ends, which lost 7 bases and 3 bases, there was a span of 16 bases. Germline loops: CDR1 SQVTM, CDR2 ANQGSEA. CDR3 DNA: TGCAGCGCCAGGTCGGGGGAGGACTACGAGCAGTACTTC. Translated: CSARSGEDYEQYF.

This clonotype was detected ten times or more. The rearrangement uses TRBV11-2 and TRBJ2-3; D gene uncertain. CDR1 SGHAT and CDR2 FQNNGV come from the germline V gene. Trimming left V 3 bases short and J 3 bases short, with 16 bases between. This CDR3 region has 16 residues. The CDR3 reads CASSFHSGLITDTQYF. The CDR3 region has the DNA TGTGCCAGCAGCTTCCACTCGGGTCTCATAACAGATACGCAGTATTTT.

The table lists this clonotype with many counts. The chain employs TRBV7-9 and TRBJ2-4; possible D gene TRBD2, 7 bases. The CDR3 totals 16 residues. The V end was cut by 0 bases, the J end by 1 base, with 10 bases between. Per the germline V gene, CDR1 is SEHNR and CDR2 is FQNEAQ (reference sequence). This CDR3 reads CASSLARGLAKNIQYF. The DNA of the CDR3 is TGTGCCAGCAGCTTAGCGCGGGGGCTCGCCAAAAACATTCAGTACTTC.

This clonotype was counted ten times or more. This chain uses TRBV7-2 with TRBJ2-3; 7 nucleotides align to TRBD2. There are 16 residues in the CDR3. Per the germline V gene, CDR1 is SGHTA and CDR2 is FQGNSA. The trim removed 5 bases at V and 6 bases at J, leaving 14 bases unmatched. The CDR3 DNA sequence: TGTGCCAGCAGCGCGGGGAGCGGGGCTGCGTGGGATACGCAGTATTTT. Encoded protein: CASSAGSGAAWDTQYF.